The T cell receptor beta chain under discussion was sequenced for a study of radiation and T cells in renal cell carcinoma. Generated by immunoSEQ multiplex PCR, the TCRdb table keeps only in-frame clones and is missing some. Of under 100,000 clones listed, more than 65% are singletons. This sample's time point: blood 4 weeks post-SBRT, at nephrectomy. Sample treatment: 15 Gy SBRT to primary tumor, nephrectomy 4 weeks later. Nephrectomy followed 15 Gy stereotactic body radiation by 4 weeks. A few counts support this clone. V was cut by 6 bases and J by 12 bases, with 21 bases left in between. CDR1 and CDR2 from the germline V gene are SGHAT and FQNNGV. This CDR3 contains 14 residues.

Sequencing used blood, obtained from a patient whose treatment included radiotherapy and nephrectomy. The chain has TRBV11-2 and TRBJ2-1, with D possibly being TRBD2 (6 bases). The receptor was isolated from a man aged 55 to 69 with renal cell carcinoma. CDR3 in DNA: TGTGCCAGCAGTCCGGGAGACCCCGGGGTAAGGCAGTTCTTC. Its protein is CASSPGDPGVRQFF.